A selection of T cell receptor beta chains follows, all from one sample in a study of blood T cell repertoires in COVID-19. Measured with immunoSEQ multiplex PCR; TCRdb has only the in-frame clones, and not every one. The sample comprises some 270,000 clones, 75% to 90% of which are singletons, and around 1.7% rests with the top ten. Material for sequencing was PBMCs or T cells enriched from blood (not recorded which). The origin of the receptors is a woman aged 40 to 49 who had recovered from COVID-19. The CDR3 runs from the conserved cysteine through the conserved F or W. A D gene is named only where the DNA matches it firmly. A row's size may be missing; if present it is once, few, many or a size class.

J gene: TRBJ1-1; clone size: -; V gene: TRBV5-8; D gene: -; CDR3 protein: CASSYDSLNTEAFF
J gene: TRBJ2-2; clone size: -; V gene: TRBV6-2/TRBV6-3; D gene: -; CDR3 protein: CASSVARSGTGELFF
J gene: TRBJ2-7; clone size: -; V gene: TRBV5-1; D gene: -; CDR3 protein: CASSLGAGNGEQYF
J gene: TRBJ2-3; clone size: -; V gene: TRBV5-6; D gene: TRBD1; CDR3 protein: CASSLRGTGYTDTQYF
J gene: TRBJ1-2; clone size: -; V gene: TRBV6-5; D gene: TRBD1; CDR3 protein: CAIYRGTGSGYTF
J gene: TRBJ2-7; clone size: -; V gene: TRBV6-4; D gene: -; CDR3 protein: CASSRGHYYEQYF
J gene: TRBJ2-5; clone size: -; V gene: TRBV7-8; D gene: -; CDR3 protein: CASSLLSSRQETQYF
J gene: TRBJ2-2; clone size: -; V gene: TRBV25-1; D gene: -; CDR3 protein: CASSDGRRIYTGELFF
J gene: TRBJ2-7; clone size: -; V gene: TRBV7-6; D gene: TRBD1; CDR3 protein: CASSLATGGWSEQYF
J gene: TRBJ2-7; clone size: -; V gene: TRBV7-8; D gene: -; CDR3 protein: CASSLGGSGKGAYEQYF
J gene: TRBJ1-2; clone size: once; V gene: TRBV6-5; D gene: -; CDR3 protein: CASSYKGILGPDGYTF
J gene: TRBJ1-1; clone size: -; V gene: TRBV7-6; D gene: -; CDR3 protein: CASSLEGRDTEAFF
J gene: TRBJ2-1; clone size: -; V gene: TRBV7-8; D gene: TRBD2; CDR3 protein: CASSPWGSGGANEQFF
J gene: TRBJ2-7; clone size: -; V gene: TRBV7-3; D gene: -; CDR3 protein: CASSRGAGQYEQYF
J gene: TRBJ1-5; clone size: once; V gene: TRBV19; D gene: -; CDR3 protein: CASSIIEQPQHF
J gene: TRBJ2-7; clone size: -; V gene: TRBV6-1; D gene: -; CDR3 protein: CASSERRGGPRLEQYF
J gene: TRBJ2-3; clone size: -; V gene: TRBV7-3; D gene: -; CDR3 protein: CASSLAGSTDTQYF
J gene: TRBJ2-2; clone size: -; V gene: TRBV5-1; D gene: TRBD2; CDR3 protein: CASSTGTSGGITGELFF
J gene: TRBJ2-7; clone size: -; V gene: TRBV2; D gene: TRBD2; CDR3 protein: CASRLGTSGSYEQYF
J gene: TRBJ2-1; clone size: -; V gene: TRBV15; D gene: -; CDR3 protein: CATSRDLAANEQFF
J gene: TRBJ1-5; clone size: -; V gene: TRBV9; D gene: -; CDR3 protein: CASSVDPGGQPQHF
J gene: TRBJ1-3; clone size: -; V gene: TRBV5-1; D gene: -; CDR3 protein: CASSLTRSGNTIYF
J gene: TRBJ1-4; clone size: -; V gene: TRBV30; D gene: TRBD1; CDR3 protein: CAWNRGSNEKLFF
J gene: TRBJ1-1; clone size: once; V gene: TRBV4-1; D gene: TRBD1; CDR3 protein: CASSPPLRGRTEAFF